This TCR beta chain was identified during a study of Graves' ophthalmopathy and Graves' hyperthyroidism. General study points: Blood contained most expanded thyroid clonotypes exceeding 0.001 frequency.

Trimming shortened V by 5 bases and J by 7 bases, and 20 bases separated the two germline ends. In germline, CDR1 is GTSNPN, CDR2 SVGIG (reference sequence). CDR3 length: 14 amino acids. As regards this clonotype: Antigen specificity is unknown. Given a much more abundant clone one base away, this may be a read error.

Scientists amplified the TCR beta CDR3 regions from RNA transcripts. The library came from an HTBI-primed first-round RT-PCR and a second-round multiplex PCR. TCRdb re-analysed the multiplex PCR reads in MiXCR, keeping a single row per CDR3 protein. The sample has 300,000 to 400,000 distinct CDR3 sequences, roughly 15% seen once. This sequence was found in an adult man with Graves' ophthalmopathy. Sequencing used peripheral blood. This rearrangement joins TRBV30 to TRBJ1-2, with D possibly TRBD1 on 5 matching bases. In nucleotides, the CDR3 is TGTGCCTGGCCAACGGGGGGGTCAGATGCTGGCTACACCTTC. Translation: CAWPTGGSDAGYTF.